The 8 T cell receptor beta chains listed next were all sequenced from one sample in a study of T cell responses to AZD1222 COVID-19 vaccine. Data came from immunoSEQ multiplex PCR; TCRdb stores just in-frame clones and leaves some out. The sample has 95,000 to 150,000 clones; around 91% are singletons. The sample here was peripheral blood, taken on day 0 of AZD1222 vaccination. The receptors here all came from an adult in good health.

This rearrangement joins TRBV2 to TRBJ2-2; D remains ambiguous. This CDR3 region has 14 residues. Germline V gene data show CDR1 as SNHLY and CDR2 as FYNNEI. V was cut by 6 bases and J by 4 bases, with 12 bases left in between. The CDR3 reads CASRGLGGTGELFF. As DNA, the CDR3 is TGTGCCAGCAGAGGGCTAGGTGGCACCGGGGAGCTGTTTTTT.

J is TRBJ1-4 and V is TRBV5-1; D perhaps matches TRBD1 (6 bases). Germline V gene lookup returns CDR1 SGHRS and CDR2 YFSETQ. Trimming left V 4 bases short and J 4 bases short, with 14 bases between. CDR3 length: 15 amino acids. In DNA form, the CDR3 reads TGCGCCAGCAGCCCGGAGACAGGTTATAATGAAAAACTGTTTTTT. It codes for CASSPETGYNEKLFF.

The rearrangement uses TRBV29-1 and TRBJ2-2, with D possibly being TRBD1 (5 bases). Between the trimmed V and J ends, which lost 8 bases and 0 bases, there was a span of 16 bases. The CDR3 consists of 15 residues. CDR1 is SQVTM, CDR2 ANQGSEA, per germline. The CDR3 DNA follows: TGCAGCATGCAAACAGGCACGGCGAACACCGGGGAGCTGTTTTTT. This codes for CSMQTGTANTGELFF.

This clone was seen once. The rearrangement links TRBV30 to TRBJ1-2, with D tentatively TRBD1 (5 bases). The V end was cut by 4 bases, the J end by 2 bases, with 8 bases between. Germline loops: CDR1 GTSNPN, CDR2 SVGIG (reference sequence). The CDR3 has 12 amino acids. This CDR3 reads CAWKKGNYGYTF. The CDR3, as DNA: TGTGCCTGGAAAAAGGGGAACTATGGCTACACCTTC.

The V call is TRBV7-8, the J call TRBJ2-7; no firm D call. V was pared by 4 bases and J by 4 bases, with 14 bases between. The CDR3 spans 14 residues. Germline CDR1 reads SGHVS; CDR2 reads FQNEAQ. DNA of the CDR3: TGTGCCAGCAGCTCCCTTAAACCTTATTACGAGCAGTACTTC. Translating gives CASSSLKPYYEQYF.

This chain links TRBV9 with TRBJ1-1, with D hard to call. Per germline, CDR1 SGDLS and CDR2 YYNGEE. This CDR3 comprises 15 residues. V was cut by 0 bases and J by 0 bases, with 9 bases left in between. CDR3 in DNA: TGTGCCAGCAGCGTAGACGGCAGTCTGAACACTGAAGCTTTCTTT. Translation gives CASSVDGSLNTEAFF.

The V call is TRBV5-1, the J call TRBJ1-2; D gene unclear. Germline-derived CDR1 and CDR2 are SGHRS and YFSETQ. V shed 3 bases and J shed 8 bases, with 14 bases lying between them. The CDR3 spans 13 residues. The CDR3 coding sequence is TGCGCCAGCAGCTGGTCGAAGGATGCCGGCTACACCTTC. It specifies CASSWSKDAGYTF. The entire variable domain, with the rest obtained from reference TRBV5-1 and TRBJ1-2, is as follows: KAGVTQTPRYLIKTRGQQVTLSCSPISGHRSVSWYQQTPGQGLQFLFEYFSETQRNKGNFPGRFSGRQFSNSRSEMNVSTLELGDSALYLCASSWSKDAGYTFGSGTRLTVV.

J is TRBJ2-5 and V is TRBV6-5; a possible D gene is TRBD2 (6 bases). The CDR3 spans 12 residues. CDR1 is MNHEY, CDR2 SVGAGI, per germline. Deletions cut 5 bases from V and 5 bases from J, with 9 bases between. The CDR3 loop is CASSPRGETQYF. The CDR3 nucleotides are TGTGCCAGCAGTCCCCGGGGGGAGACCCAGTACTTC.